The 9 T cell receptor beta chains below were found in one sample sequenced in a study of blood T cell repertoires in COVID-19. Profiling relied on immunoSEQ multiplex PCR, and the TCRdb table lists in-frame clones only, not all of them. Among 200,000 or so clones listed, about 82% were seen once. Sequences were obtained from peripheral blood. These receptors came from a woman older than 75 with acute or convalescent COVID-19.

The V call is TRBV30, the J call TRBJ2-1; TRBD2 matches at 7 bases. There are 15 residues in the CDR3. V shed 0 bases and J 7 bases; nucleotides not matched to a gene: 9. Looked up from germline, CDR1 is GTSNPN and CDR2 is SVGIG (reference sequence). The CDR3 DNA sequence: TGTGCCTGGAGTGTACTGGGAGGGCGGGATAATGAGCAGTTCTTC. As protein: CAWSVLGGRDNEQFF.

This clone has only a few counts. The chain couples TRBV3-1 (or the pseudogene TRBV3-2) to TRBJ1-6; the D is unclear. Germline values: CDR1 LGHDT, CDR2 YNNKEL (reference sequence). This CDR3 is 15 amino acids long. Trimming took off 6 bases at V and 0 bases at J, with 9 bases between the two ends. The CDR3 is CASSTVSSYNSPLHF. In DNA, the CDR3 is TGTGCCAGCAGTACAGTGAGCTCCTATAATTCACCCCTCCACTTT.

This chain's CDR3 is CASSEVGGGLGDTQYF. In DNA form, the CDR3 reads TGTGCCAGCAGTGAAGTAGGCGGGGGGCTGGGAGATACGCAGTATTTT. The rearrangement joins TRBV6-1 to TRBJ2-3; 8 bases are a match to TRBD2. V gave up 1 base and J gave up 5 bases; unmatched junction bases: 8. This CDR3 is built from 16 residues. Germline lookup yields CDR1 MNHNS and CDR2 SASEGT.

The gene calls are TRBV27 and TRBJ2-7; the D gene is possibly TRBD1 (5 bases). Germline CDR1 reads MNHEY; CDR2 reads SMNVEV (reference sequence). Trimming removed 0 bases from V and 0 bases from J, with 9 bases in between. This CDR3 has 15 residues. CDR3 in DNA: TGTGCCAGCAGTTTATCCGGACACCTCTCCTACGAGCAGTACTTC. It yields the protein CASSLSGHLSYEQYF.

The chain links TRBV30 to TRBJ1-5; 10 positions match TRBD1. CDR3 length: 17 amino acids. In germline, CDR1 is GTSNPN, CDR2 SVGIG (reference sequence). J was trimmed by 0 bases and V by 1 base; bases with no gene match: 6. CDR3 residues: CAWSGGTGVYSNQPQHF. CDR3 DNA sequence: TGTGCCTGGAGTGGGGGGACAGGGGTCTATAGCAATCAGCCCCAGCATTTT. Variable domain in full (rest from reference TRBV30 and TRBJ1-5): SQTIHQWPATLVQPVGSPLSLECTVEGTSNPNLYWYRQAAGRGLQLLFYSVGIGQISSEVPQNLSASRPQDRQFILSSKKLLLSDSGFYLCAWSGGTGVYSNQPQHFGDGTRLSIL.

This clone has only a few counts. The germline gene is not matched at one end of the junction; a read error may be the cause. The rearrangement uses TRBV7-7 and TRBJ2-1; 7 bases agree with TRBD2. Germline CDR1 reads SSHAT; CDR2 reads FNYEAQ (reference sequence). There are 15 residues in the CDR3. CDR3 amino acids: CASSFSSGSYNEQFF. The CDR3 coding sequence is TGTGCTAGCAGCTTCAGTAGCGGGTCCTACAATGAGCAGTTCTTC.

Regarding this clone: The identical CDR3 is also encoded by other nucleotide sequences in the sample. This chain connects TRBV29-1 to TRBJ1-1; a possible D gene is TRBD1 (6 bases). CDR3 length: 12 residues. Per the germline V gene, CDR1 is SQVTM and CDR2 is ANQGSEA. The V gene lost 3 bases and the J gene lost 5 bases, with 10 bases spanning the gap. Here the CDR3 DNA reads TGCAGCGTTGACCAGGGGCGAACTGAAGCTTTCTTT. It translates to CSVDQGRTEAFF.

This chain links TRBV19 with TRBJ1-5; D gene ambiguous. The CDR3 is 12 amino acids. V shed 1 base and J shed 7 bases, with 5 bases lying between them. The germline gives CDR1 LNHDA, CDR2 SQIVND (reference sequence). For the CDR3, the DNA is TGTGCCAGTAGTATAGGAGGCCAGCCCCAGCATTTT. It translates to CASSIGGQPQHF.

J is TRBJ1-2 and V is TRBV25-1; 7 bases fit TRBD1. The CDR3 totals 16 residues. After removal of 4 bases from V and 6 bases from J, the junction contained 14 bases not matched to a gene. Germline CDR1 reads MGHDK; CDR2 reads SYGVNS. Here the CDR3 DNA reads TGTGCCAGCAGTGCTCCCACTGGGACAGATTATCATGGCTACACCTTC. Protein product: CASSAPTGTDYHGYTF.